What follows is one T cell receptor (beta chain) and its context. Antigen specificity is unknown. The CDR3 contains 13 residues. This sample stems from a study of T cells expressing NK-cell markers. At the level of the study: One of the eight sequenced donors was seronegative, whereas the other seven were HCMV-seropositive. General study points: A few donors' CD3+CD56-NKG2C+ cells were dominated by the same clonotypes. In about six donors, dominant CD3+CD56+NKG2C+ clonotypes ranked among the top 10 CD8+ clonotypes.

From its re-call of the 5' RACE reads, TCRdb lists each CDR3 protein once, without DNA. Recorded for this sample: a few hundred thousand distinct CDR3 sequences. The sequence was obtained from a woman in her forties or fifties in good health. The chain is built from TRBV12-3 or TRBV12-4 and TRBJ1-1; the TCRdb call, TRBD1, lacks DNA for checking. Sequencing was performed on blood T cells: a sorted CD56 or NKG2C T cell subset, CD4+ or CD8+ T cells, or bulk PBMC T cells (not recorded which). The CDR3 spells CARRGVRDTEAFF.